These T cell receptor beta chains were read from a single sample in a study of immune evolution from preneoplasia to lung adenocarcinoma. The data were produced by immunoSEQ multiplex PCR, yet TCRdb's version contains in-frame clones alone and is incomplete. The sample consists of approximately 7,700 clones, 70% to 85% of them appearing once. Sequences were obtained from FFPE minimally invasive lung adenocarcinoma tissue. The origin of the receptors is an older person with lung adenocarcinoma. CDR3s include the opening cysteine and the closing phenylalanine or tryptophan. A D gene is named only where the DNA matches it firmly. Part of the rows lack a size; the others show once, few, many or a class for expanded clones.

few	TRBJ1-4	TRBD1	TRBV10-1	CASSEQGGEKLFF	TGCGCCAGCAGTGAACAGGGGGGTGAAAAACTGTTTTTT
NA	TRBJ1-4	NA	TRBV30	CAWRWQGGEKLFF	TGTGCCTGGAGGTGGCAGGGAGGAGAAAAACTGTTTTTT
NA	TRBJ2-7	NA	TRBV28	CASSPLKPLSEQYF	TGTGCCAGCAGTCCCCTGAAGCCCCTTTCCGAGCAGTACTTC
NA	TRBJ2-3	TRBD2	TRBV29-1	CSASGTSGTDTQYF	TGCAGCGCATCCGGGACTAGCGGCACAGATACGCAGTATTTT
NA	TRBJ2-7	TRBD1	TRBV7-2	CASRGDSPYEQYF	TGTGCCAGCAGAGGGGACAGCCCCTACGAGCAGTACTTC
NA	TRBJ2-7	NA	TRBV27	CASSIGQSTYEQYF	TGTGCCAGCAGTATCGGACAGTCTACCTACGAGCAGTACTTC
NA	TRBJ2-2	TRBD2	TRBV27	CASKVAGDTGELFF	TGTGCCAGCAAGGTAGCGGGAGACACCGGGGAGCTGTTTTTT
NA	TRBJ1-1	NA	TRBV18	CASATEAEAFF	TGTGCCAGCGCCACAGAGGCTGAAGCTTTCTTT
NA	TRBJ2-5	TRBD2	TRBV6-6	CASSYSTGGQETQYF	TGTGCCAGCAGTTACTCGACGGGGGGCCAAGAGACCCAGTACTTC
NA	TRBJ1-2	NA	TRBV6-1	CASSEVRGRGGYTF	TGTGCCAGCAGTGAAGTTCGGGGCCGGGGCGGCTACACCTTC
NA	TRBJ1-2	TRBD1	TRBV5-1	CASSLETGKNFYTF	TGCGCCAGCAGCCTAGAGACAGGGAAAAATTTCTACACCTTC
NA	TRBJ2-5	NA	TRBV15	CATNRDGRGGETQYF	TGTGCCACCAACAGAGATGGTCGGGGTGGTGAGACCCAGTACTTC
few	TRBJ1-2	TRBD1	TRBV30	CAWSADRGYGYTF	TGTGCCTGGAGTGCGGACAGGGGCTATGGCTACACCTTC
NA	TRBJ2-7	NA	TRBV18	CASSPVEGPLNEQYF	TGTGCCAGCTCACCAGTAGAGGGGCCTTTGAACGAGCAGTACTTC
once	TRBJ1-1	NA	TRBV2	CASSSLPPGNTEAFF	TGTGCCAGCAGTTCCCTACCCCCGGGGAACACTGAAGCTTTCTTT
NA	TRBJ2-1	TRBD2	TRBV9	CASSPRRATSGRPEQFF	TGTGCCAGCAGCCCCCGCCGCGCGACTAGCGGGAGGCCTGAGCAGTTCTTC
NA	TRBJ2-7	TRBD2	TRBV5-1	CASSLAAEAYEQYF	TGCGCCAGCAGCCTAGCGGCAGAAGCCTACGAGCAGTACTTC
NA	TRBJ2-1	NA	TRBV21-1	CASSKGRDYSYNEQFF	TGTGCCAGCAGCAAAGGAAGGGACTACTCCTACAATGAGCAGTTCTTC
few	TRBJ2-3	NA	TRBV28	CASSTTTDTQYF	TGTGCCAGCTCCACTACCACAGATACGCAGTATTTT
NA	TRBJ1-1	NA	TRBV7-9	CASSLWASTEAFF	TGTGCCAGCAGCTTATGGGCTTCCACTGAAGCTTTCTTT
few	TRBJ1-1	NA	TRBV2	CASSDVGARTNTEAFF	TGTGCCAGCAGTGATGTGGGGGCCCGGACGAACACTGAAGCTTTCTTT
NA	TRBJ1-2	NA	TRBV19	CASFFYSYGYTF	TGTGCCAGTTTTTTCTACAGCTATGGCTACACCTTC
NA	TRBJ2-6	NA	TRBV4-2	CASSQEGGGYGANVLTF	TGTGCCAGCAGCCAAGAGGGAGGGGGATACGGGGCCAACGTCCTGACTTTC
once	TRBJ1-2	TRBD1	TRBV5-5	CASSLARTGGNGYTF	TGTGCCAGCAGCTTGGCGAGGACAGGGGGAAATGGCTACACCTTC
few	TRBJ2-3	NA	TRBV6-1	CASRRSDTQYF	TGTGCCAGCCGTCGGTCAGATACGCAGTATTTT
NA	TRBJ1-2	TRBD1	TRBV28	CASSGGSGDREVYGYTF	TGTGCCAGCAGTGGGGGATCGGGGGACAGGGAAGTCTATGGCTACACCTTC
NA	TRBJ1-2	NA	TRBV7-9	CASSLSQGYGYTF	TGTGCCAGCAGCTTAAGCCAGGGATATGGCTACACCTTC
NA	TRBJ2-2	NA	TRBV7-2	CASSLLGTGELFF	TGTGCCAGCAGCTTATTAGGGACCGGGGAGCTGTTTTTT
NA	TRBJ2-1	TRBD1	TRBV5-1	CASSQGTGLGEQFF	TGCGCCAGCAGCCAAGGGACAGGGTTGGGTGAGCAGTTCTTC
NA	TRBJ2-1	TRBD2	TRBV19	CASSIQAGLGVRNEQFF	TGTGCCAGTAGTATCCAAGCGGGACTAGGGGTTCGGAATGAGCAGTTCTTC
once	TRBJ2-2	TRBD2	TRBV5-6	CASILYTSGKDTGELFF	TGTGCCAGCATCCTCTACACTAGCGGGAAAGACACCGGGGAGCTGTTTTTT
NA	TRBJ2-2	NA	TRBV28	CASSFGQMNTGELFF	TGTGCCAGCAGTTTTGGCCAGATGAACACCGGGGAGCTGTTTTTT
NA	TRBJ2-5	TRBD2	TRBV27	CASSPDLAGSDTQYF	TGTGCCAGCAGTCCTGATTTAGCGGGATCAGATACCCAGTACTTC
NA	TRBJ2-3	NA	TRBV30	CAWSVKDTQYF	TGTGCCTGGAGTGTTAAAGATACGCAGTATTTT
NA	TRBJ2-1	NA	TRBV18	CASSPPSTGDEQFF	TGTGCCAGCTCACCACCGTCAACGGGCGATGAGCAGTTCTTC
NA	TRBJ1-2	NA	TRBV27	CASSFPRPGPNYGYTF	TGTGCCAGCAGTTTCCCCCGACCCGGACCTAACTATGGCTACACCTTC
NA	TRBJ1-5	NA	TRBV5-1	CASSFSYQPQHF	TGCGCCAGCAGCTTTAGCTATCAGCCCCAGCATTTT
NA	TRBJ2-1	NA	TRBV9	CASSVAETFNNEQFF	TGTGCCAGCAGCGTAGCGGAGACTTTCAACAATGAGCAGTTCTTC
NA	TRBJ2-3	NA	TRBV7-9	CASSPQDTQYF	TGTGCCAGCAGCCCTCAAGATACGCAGTATTTT
NA	TRBJ2-3	TRBD2	TRBV11-2	CASSLVLTAGGPRDTQYF	TGTGCCAGCAGCTTAGTCCTCACAGCGGGGGGGCCCCGGGATACGCAGTATTTT
few	TRBJ2-3	TRBD1	TRBV6-5	CASSKGASTDTQYF	TGTGCCAGCAGCAAGGGGGCTAGCACAGATACGCAGTATTTT
NA	TRBJ1-1	TRBD1	TRBV2	CASSLDRDRGEAFF	TGTGCCAGCAGTCTAGACAGGGACAGAGGTGAAGCTTTCTTT
NA	TRBJ1-1	NA	TRBV5-1	CASSSSGGNTEAFF	TGCGCCAGCAGCTCCTCGGGGGGAAACACTGAAGCTTTCTTT
NA	TRBJ2-7	NA	TRBV5-8	CASSLPGQRTYEQYF	TGTGCCAGCAGCTTGCCCGGACAGCGCACCTACGAGCAGTACTTC
NA	TRBJ2-2	TRBD1	TRBV7-9	CASSLGTGNTGELFF	TGTGCCAGCAGCTTAGGGACAGGGAACACCGGGGAGCTGTTTTTT
few	TRBJ2-3	NA	TRBV30	CAWSELSDTQYF	TGTGCCTGGAGTGAACTTTCAGATACGCAGTATTTT
NA	TRBJ2-3	NA	TRBV11-2	CASRRRAGGDTQYF	TGTGCCAGCAGACGGAGGGCCGGGGGAGATACGCAGTATTTT
few	TRBJ2-5	NA	TRBV5-1	CASRMAHQETQYF	TGCGCCAGCAGAATGGCTCACCAAGAGACCCAGTACTTC
NA	TRBJ2-7	NA	TRBV6-5	CASRSIGGRTYEQYF	TGTGCCAGCAGATCTATTGGGGGCCGCACCTACGAGCAGTACTTC
NA	TRBJ2-7	TRBD2	TRBV28	CASSYGGSVTEQYF	TGTGCCAGCAGTTATGGCGGGAGCGTGACCGAGCAGTACTTC
NA	TRBJ1-2	NA	TRBV7-9	CASSLGGPYGYTF	TGTGCCAGCAGCTTAGGGGGGCCATATGGCTACACCTTC
NA	TRBJ1-4	TRBD1	TRBV6-1	CASYLRGPRSEKLFF	TGTGCCAGCTACCTGAGGGGGCCTAGGAGTGAAAAACTGTTTTTT
NA	TRBJ1-1	NA	TRBV5-1	CASSLIRSGTEAFF	TGCGCCAGCAGCTTGATCAGGTCGGGGACTGAAGCTTTCTTT
NA	TRBJ2-5	NA	TRBV7-9	CASSLAGKTIQETQYF	TGTGCCAGCAGCTTAGCGGGCAAGACCATTCAAGAGACCCAGTACTTC
NA	TRBJ1-4	NA	TRBV6-1	CASSERSGADEKLFF	TGTGCCAGCAGTGAAAGGTCAGGGGCCGATGAAAAACTGTTTTTT
NA	TRBJ1-2	NA	TRBV6-1	CASSERPSGSGGYTF	TGTGCCAGCAGTGAAAGGCCTTCCGGGAGTGGCGGCTACACCTTC